This T cell receptor (beta chain) was captured in a study of identifying expanded T cells in peripheral blood. Study conclusions and caveats: Variance in clone template counts between roughly 2-week samples significantly increased with total template count across all healthy donors. Differentially abundant clones: about 1.2 between replicates, about 15 at about two weeks, 19 to 20 at four.

Measured with immunoSEQ multiplex PCR; TCRdb has only the in-frame clones, and not every one. Of tens of thousands of clones detected, 89% appear once; the ten largest clones hold approximately 3%. Collection occurred without any documented infections or immune events in donors. Germline V gene sequence: CDR1 SGHDN, CDR2 FVKESK. The CDR3 sequence is 13 residues long. V was trimmed by 0 bases and J by 0 bases, leaving 2 bases between them. Concerning this clone itself: The target antigen is unknown.

This clonotype originated in a person aged 18-69 years in good health. Specimen: blood. The chain is built from TRBV14 and TRBJ1-2; D ambiguous. CDR3 in amino acids: CASSQDPNYGYTF. CDR3 DNA: TGTGCCAGCAGCCAAGACCCTAACTATGGCTACACCTTC.